These T cell receptor beta chains were read from a single sample in a study of T cell responses to AZD1222 COVID-19 vaccine. Produced via immunoSEQ multiplex PCR; TCRdb's table is partial and in-frame only. In the table there are around 60,000 clones, about 90% of which are singletons. Sample: peripheral blood, taken on day 0 of AZD1222 vaccination. These receptors all stem from an adult in good health. Each CDR3 is given with its conserved first and last residue. D genes are given only for firm matches. Some rows mark clone size as missing; the rest say once, few, many or name a class of expanded clone.

abundance: -
v_gene: TRBV7-9
d_gene: -
j_gene: TRBJ1-1
CDR3nt: TGTGCCAGCAGCTTAGCTGGACACTCCAGTGAAGCTTTCTTT
CDR3aa: CASSLAGHSSEAFF

abundance: -
v_gene: TRBV7-6
d_gene: -
j_gene: TRBJ1-3
CDR3nt: TGTGCCAGCAGCCAGGACAGCTTCTCTGGAAACACCATATATTTT
CDR3aa: CASSQDSFSGNTIYF

abundance: -
v_gene: TRBV5-4
d_gene: TRBD2
j_gene: TRBJ2-1
CDR3nt: TGTGCCAGCAGCAGGACTAGCGGGGCCTTTTACAATGAGCAGTTCTTC
CDR3aa: CASSRTSGAFYNEQFF

abundance: once
v_gene: TRBV18
d_gene: -
j_gene: TRBJ1-4
CDR3nt: TGTGCCAGCTCACCGCCCGAAGGGGAAAAACTGTTTTTT
CDR3aa: CASSPPEGEKLFF

abundance: -
v_gene: TRBV3-1/TRBV3-2
d_gene: -
j_gene: TRBJ2-1
CDR3nt: TGTGCCAGCAGCCATCGCTACAATGAGCAGTTCTTC
CDR3aa: CASSHRYNEQFF

abundance: -
v_gene: TRBV30
d_gene: -
j_gene: TRBJ1-5
CDR3nt: TGTGCCTGGAGTAACAGGGAGGGCAATCAGCCCCAGCATTTT
CDR3aa: CAWSNREGNQPQHF

abundance: -
v_gene: TRBV5-1
d_gene: TRBD2
j_gene: TRBJ2-5
CDR3nt: TGCGCCAGCAGCTTGGGTGGCGGGGGGGCCGGAGAGACCCGGTACTTC
CDR3aa: CASSLGGGGAGETRYF

abundance: -
v_gene: TRBV6-5
d_gene: -
j_gene: TRBJ2-4
CDR3nt: TGTGCCACTACGGACAGCTCCAAAAACATTCAGTACTTC
CDR3aa: CATTDSSKNIQYF

abundance: -
v_gene: TRBV6-5
d_gene: -
j_gene: TRBJ1-4
CDR3nt: TGTGCCAGCAGTTACCCCGCGGGCCAGAATGAAAAACTGTTTTTT
CDR3aa: CASSYPAGQNEKLFF

abundance: -
v_gene: TRBV18
d_gene: TRBD2
j_gene: TRBJ2-3
CDR3nt: TGTGCCAGCTCACCACCGGTGTTAGCGGGGCCAGATACGCAGTATTTT
CDR3aa: CASSPPVLAGPDTQYF

abundance: -
v_gene: TRBV6-1
d_gene: -
j_gene: TRBJ1-5
CDR3nt: TGTGCCAGCAGTGACAGGGTTTGGGAGAGTCAGCCCCAGCATTTT
CDR3aa: CASSDRVWESQPQHF

abundance: -
v_gene: TRBV19
d_gene: -
j_gene: TRBJ2-5
CDR3nt: TGTGCCAGTAGTATAGCGGGACGGGGAGAGACCCAGTACTTC
CDR3aa: CASSIAGRGETQYF

abundance: -
v_gene: TRBV5-6
d_gene: -
j_gene: TRBJ2-3
CDR3nt: TGTGCCAGCAGCGCTACGGCCGATACGCAGTATTTT
CDR3aa: CASSATADTQYF

abundance: -
v_gene: TRBV6-5
d_gene: TRBD1
j_gene: TRBJ2-7
CDR3nt: TGTGCCAGCAGTTATGAGGCAGGGGGTCTACGAGGCAAGTACTTC
CDR3aa: CASSYEAGGLRGKYF

abundance: -
v_gene: TRBV21-1
d_gene: -
j_gene: TRBJ1-5
CDR3nt: TGTGCCAGCAGCAAAGTGTTCGGGACGAGACAGCCCCAGCATTTT
CDR3aa: CASSKVFGTRQPQHF

abundance: -
v_gene: TRBV5-1
d_gene: -
j_gene: TRBJ1-2
CDR3nt: TGCGCCAGCAGCCTTTCAGGGAACTATGGCTACACCTTC
CDR3aa: CASSLSGNYGYTF

abundance: -
v_gene: TRBV6-1
d_gene: -
j_gene: TRBJ1-6
CDR3nt: TGTGCCAGCAGTGACCCCTTGGGGGCCCGGAATTCACCCCTCCACTTT
CDR3aa: CASSDPLGARNSPLHF

abundance: -
v_gene: TRBV7-9
d_gene: TRBD1
j_gene: TRBJ2-7
CDR3nt: TGTGCCAGCAGCGGCATGGCAGGGGGTCGGGAGCAGTACTTC
CDR3aa: CASSGMAGGREQYF

abundance: -
v_gene: TRBV5-6
d_gene: TRBD1
j_gene: TRBJ1-6
CDR3nt: TGTGCCAGCAGCTTCCGGGACAGGTATAATTCACCCCTCCACTTT
CDR3aa: CASSFRDRYNSPLHF

abundance: -
v_gene: TRBV19
d_gene: TRBD1
j_gene: TRBJ2-1
CDR3nt: TGTGCCAGTAGTCAGGGACAGGTACACTTAGGGGAGCAGTTCTTC
CDR3aa: CASSQGQVHLGEQFF

abundance: -
v_gene: TRBV27
d_gene: -
j_gene: TRBJ1-4
CDR3nt: TGTGCCAGCAGTTCCCCAACAACTAATGAAAAACTGTTTTTT
CDR3aa: CASSSPTTNEKLFF

abundance: -
v_gene: TRBV12-3/TRBV12-4
d_gene: -
j_gene: TRBJ1-5
CDR3nt: TGTGCCAGCAGTTTCTCAGAGGATCAGCCCCAGCATTTT
CDR3aa: CASSFSEDQPQHF

abundance: -
v_gene: TRBV6-1
d_gene: -
j_gene: TRBJ2-7
CDR3nt: TGTGCCAGCAGTGAAGCAGGAGGATTCGTCGGCTACGAGCAGTACTTC
CDR3aa: CASSEAGGFVGYEQYF

abundance: -
v_gene: TRBV11-2
d_gene: -
j_gene: TRBJ2-7
CDR3nt: TGTGCCAGCACCCGCGAACACTACGAGCAGTACTTC
CDR3aa: CASTREHYEQYF

abundance: -
v_gene: TRBV3-1/TRBV3-2
d_gene: -
j_gene: TRBJ2-1
CDR3nt: TGTGCCAGCAGCAAACGGACTCGTCGTGAGCAGTTCTTC
CDR3aa: CASSKRTRREQFF

abundance: -
v_gene: TRBV5-1
d_gene: TRBD1
j_gene: TRBJ1-1
CDR3nt: TGCGCCAGCAGCTCAGACAGGGTGAACACTGAAGCTTTCTTT
CDR3aa: CASSSDRVNTEAFF

abundance: -
v_gene: TRBV3-1/TRBV3-2
d_gene: TRBD1
j_gene: TRBJ2-5
CDR3nt: TGTGCCAGCAGCCACGGGACAGGGTTAGAGACCCAGTACTTC
CDR3aa: CASSHGTGLETQYF

abundance: -
v_gene: TRBV19
d_gene: -
j_gene: TRBJ1-1
CDR3nt: TGTGCCAGTAGTATTGGGAGGGGATCTCGATTGGCTGAAGCTTTCTTT
CDR3aa: CASSIGRGSRLAEAFF

abundance: -
v_gene: TRBV6-5
d_gene: TRBD2
j_gene: TRBJ2-1
CDR3nt: TGTGCCAGCAGTTATGGGGGGGGAAACGACAATGAGCAGTTCTTC
CDR3aa: CASSYGGGNDNEQFF

abundance: -
v_gene: TRBV3-1/TRBV3-2
d_gene: TRBD1
j_gene: TRBJ1-4
CDR3nt: TGTGCCAGCAGCTTTCGACAGGGGAAGGATGAAAAACTGTTTTTT
CDR3aa: CASSFRQGKDEKLFF

abundance: once
v_gene: TRBV19
d_gene: TRBD1
j_gene: TRBJ1-1
CDR3nt: TGTGCCAGTAGTACCCGTGGGACAGGACAGAACACTGAAGCTTTCTTT
CDR3aa: CASSTRGTGQNTEAFF

abundance: -
v_gene: TRBV10-3
d_gene: -
j_gene: TRBJ1-5
CDR3nt: TGTGCCATCAGTGACAGGGGCAATCAGCCCCAGCATTTT
CDR3aa: CAISDRGNQPQHF

abundance: -
v_gene: TRBV6-5
d_gene: -
j_gene: TRBJ1-6
CDR3nt: TGTGCCACCCGACTAGAAATCTATAATTCACCCCTCCACTTT
CDR3aa: CATRLEIYNSPLHF

abundance: -
v_gene: TRBV7-9
d_gene: -
j_gene: TRBJ1-5
CDR3nt: TGTGCCAGCAGCTTAATGTCCCAAGCCCAGCATTTT
CDR3aa: CASSLMSQAQHF

abundance: few
v_gene: TRBV7-9
d_gene: -
j_gene: TRBJ1-5
CDR3nt: TGTGCCAGCAGCTTAGATCGGGGTATCCAGCCCCAGCATTTT
CDR3aa: CASSLDRGIQPQHF